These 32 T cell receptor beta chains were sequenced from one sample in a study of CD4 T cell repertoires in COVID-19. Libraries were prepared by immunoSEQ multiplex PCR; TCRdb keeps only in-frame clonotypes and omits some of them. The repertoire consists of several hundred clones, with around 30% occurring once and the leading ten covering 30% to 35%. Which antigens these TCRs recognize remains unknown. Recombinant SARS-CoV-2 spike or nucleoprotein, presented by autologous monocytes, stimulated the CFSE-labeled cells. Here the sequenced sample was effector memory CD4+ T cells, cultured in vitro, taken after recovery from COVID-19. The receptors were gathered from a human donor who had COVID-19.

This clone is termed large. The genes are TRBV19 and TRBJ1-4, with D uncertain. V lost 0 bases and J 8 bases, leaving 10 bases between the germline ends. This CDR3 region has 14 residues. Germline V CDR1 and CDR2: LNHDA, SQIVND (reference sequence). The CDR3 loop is CASSIEGMGEKLFF. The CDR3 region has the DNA TGTGCCAGTAGTATAGAGGGTATGGGGGAAAAACTGTTTTTT.

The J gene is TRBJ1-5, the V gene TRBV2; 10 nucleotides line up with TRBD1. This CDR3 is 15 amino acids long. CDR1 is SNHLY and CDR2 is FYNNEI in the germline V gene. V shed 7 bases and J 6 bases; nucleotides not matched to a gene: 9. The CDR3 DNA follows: TGTGCCAGCAACCACTTGGACAGGGGGGGTCAGCCCCAGCATTTT. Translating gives CASNHLDRGGQPQHF.

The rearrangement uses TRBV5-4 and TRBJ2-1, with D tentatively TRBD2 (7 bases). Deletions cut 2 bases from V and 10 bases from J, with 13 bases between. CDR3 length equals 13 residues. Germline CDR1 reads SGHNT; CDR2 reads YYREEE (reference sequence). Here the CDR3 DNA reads TGTGCCAGCAGCTTCGGGGGGCCGCAGGAGCAGTTCTTC. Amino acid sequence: CASSFGGPQEQFF.

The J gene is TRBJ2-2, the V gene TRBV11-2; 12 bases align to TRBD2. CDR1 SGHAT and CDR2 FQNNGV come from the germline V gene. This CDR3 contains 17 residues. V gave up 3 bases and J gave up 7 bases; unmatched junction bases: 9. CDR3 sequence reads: CASSFRLAGERGGELFF. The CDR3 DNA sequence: TGTGCCAGCAGCTTTAGACTAGCGGGAGAGCGTGGCGGGGAGCTGTTTTTT.

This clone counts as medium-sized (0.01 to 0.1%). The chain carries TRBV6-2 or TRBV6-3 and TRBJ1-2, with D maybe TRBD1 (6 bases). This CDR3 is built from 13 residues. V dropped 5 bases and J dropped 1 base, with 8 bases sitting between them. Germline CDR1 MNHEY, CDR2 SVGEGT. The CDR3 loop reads CASSGTLNYGYTF. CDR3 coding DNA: TGTGCCAGCAGTGGGACACTTAACTATGGCTACACCTTC.

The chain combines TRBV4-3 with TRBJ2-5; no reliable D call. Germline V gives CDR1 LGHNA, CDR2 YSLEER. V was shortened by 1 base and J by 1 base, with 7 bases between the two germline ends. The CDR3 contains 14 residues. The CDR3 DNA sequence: TGCGCCAGCAGCCAAGTTTTAAGCCAAGAGACCCAGTACTTC. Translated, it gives CASSQVLSQETQYF.

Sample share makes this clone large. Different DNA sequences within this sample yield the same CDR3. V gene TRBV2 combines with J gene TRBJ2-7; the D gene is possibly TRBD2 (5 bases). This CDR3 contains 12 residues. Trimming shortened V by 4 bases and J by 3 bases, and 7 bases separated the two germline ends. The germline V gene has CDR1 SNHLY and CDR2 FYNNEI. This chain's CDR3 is CASSVEGYEQYV. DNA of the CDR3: TGTGCCAGCAGTGTTGAGGGCTACGAGCAGTACGTC.

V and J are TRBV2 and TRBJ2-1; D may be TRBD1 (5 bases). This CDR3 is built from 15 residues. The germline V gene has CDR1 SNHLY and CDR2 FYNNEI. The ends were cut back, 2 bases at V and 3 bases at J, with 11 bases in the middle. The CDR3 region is CASSESPGHYNEQFF. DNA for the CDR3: TGTGCCAGCAGTGAATCTCCAGGGCACTACAATGAGCAGTTCTTC.

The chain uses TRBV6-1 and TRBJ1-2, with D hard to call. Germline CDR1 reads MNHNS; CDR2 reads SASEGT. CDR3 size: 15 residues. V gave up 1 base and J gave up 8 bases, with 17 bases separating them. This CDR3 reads CASSEGNRDPWGYTF. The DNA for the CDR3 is TGTGCCAGCAGTGAAGGGAACAGAGACCCCTGGGGCTACACCTTC.

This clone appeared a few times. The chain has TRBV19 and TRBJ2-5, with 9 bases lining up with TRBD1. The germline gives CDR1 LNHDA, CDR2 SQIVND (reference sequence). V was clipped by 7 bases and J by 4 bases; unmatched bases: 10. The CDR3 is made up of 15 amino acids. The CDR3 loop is CASTRTGVSLETQYF. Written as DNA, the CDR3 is TGTGCCAGTACCCGGACAGGGGTTAGTTTAGAGACCCAGTACTTC.

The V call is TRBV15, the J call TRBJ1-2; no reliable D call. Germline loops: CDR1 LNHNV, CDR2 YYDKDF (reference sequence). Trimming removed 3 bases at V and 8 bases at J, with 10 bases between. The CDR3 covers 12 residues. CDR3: CATSSHMQGYTF. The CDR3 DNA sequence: TGTGCCACCAGCAGTCATATGCAGGGCTACACCTTC.

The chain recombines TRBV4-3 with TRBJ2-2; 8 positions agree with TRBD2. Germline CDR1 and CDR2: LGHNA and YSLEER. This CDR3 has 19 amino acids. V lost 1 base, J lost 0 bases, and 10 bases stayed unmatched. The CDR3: CASSQGISGITANTGELFF. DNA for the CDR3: TGCGCCAGCAGCCAAGGGATTAGCGGGATAACTGCGAACACCGGGGAGCTGTTTTTT.

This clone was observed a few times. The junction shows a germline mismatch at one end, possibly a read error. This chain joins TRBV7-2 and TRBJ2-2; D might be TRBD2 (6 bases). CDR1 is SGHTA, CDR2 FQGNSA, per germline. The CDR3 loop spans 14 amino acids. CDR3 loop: CASSIAVNTGELFF. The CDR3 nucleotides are TGTGCCAGCAGCATAGCGGTGAACACCGGGGAGCTGTTTTTT.

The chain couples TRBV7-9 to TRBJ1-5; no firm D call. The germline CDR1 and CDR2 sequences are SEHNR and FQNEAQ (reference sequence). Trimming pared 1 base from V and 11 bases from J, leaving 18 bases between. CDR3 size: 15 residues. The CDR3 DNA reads TGTGCCAGCAGCTTAGTCGGACGGGATGGTGGTACCCAGCATTTT. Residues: CASSLVGRDGGTQHF. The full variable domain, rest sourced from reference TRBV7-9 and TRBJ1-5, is DTGVSQNPRHKITKRGQNVTFRCDPISEHNRLYWYRQTLGQGPEFLTYFQNEAQLEKSRLLSDRFSAERPKGSFSTLEIQRTEQGDSAMYLCASSLVGRDGGTQHFGDGTRLSIL.

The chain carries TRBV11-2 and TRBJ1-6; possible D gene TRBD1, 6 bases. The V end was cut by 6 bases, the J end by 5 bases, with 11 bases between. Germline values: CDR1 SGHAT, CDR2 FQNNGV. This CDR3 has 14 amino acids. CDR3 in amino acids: CASRTGSDNSPLHF. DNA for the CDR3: TGTGCCAGCAGGACAGGATCCGATAATTCACCCCTCCACTTT.

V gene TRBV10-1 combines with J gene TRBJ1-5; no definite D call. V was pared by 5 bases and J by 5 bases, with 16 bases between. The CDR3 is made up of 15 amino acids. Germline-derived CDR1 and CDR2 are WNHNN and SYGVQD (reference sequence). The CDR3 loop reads CASSYHGKDDQPQHF. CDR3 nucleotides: TGCGCCAGCAGTTACCACGGGAAGGACGATCAGCCCCAGCATTTT.

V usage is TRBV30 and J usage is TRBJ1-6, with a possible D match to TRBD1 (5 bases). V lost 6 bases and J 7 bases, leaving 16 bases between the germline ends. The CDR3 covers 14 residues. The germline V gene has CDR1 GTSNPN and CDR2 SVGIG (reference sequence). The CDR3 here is CACRGGGGNSPLHF. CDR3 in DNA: TGTGCCTGCCGGGGGGGAGGTGGCAATTCACCCCTCCACTTT.

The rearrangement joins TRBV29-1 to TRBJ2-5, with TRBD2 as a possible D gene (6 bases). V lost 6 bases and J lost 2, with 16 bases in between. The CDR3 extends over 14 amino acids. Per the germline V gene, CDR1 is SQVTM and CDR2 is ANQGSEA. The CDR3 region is CSVSGRTKQETQYF. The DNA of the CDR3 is TGCAGCGTCTCGGGACGGACTAAGCAAGAGACCCAGTACTTC.

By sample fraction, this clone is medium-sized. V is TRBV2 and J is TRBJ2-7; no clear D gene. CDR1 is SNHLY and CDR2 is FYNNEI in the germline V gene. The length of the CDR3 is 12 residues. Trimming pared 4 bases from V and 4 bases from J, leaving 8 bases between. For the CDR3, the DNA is TGTGCCAGCAGTGTAGAAGGATACGAGCAGTACTTC. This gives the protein CASSVEGYEQYF.

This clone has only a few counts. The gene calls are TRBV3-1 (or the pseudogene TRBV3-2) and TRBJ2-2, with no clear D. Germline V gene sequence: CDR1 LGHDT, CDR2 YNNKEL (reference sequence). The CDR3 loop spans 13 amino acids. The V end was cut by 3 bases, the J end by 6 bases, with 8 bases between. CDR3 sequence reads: CASSHVSSGELFF. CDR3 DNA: TGTGCCAGCAGCCATGTCTCCTCCGGGGAGCTGTTTTTT.

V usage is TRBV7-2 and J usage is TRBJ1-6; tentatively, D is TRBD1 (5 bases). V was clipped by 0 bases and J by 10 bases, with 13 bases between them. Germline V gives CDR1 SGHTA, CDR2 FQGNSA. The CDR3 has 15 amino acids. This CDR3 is CASSLAGGAGSPLHF. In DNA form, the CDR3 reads TGTGCCAGCAGCTTAGCGGGAGGGGCGGGCTCACCCCTCCACTTT.

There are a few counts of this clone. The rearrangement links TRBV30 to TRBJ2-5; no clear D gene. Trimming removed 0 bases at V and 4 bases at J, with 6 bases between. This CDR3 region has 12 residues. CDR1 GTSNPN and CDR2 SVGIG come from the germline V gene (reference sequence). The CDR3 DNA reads TGTGCCTGGAGTGTCTACGCAGAGACCCAGTACTTC. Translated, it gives CAWSVYAETQYF.

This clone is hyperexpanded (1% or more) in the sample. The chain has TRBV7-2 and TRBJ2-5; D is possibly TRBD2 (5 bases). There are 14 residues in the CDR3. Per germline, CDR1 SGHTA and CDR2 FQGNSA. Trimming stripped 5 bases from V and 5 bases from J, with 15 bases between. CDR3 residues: CASSLSSSGETQYF. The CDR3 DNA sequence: TGTGCCAGCAGCCTTAGCTCATCGGGGGAGACCCAGTACTTC.

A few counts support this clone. For the CDR3, the DNA is TGTGCCAGCAGCTTAGAAAAAGGGGCTAGCGCTTACCCAAATGAGCAGTTCTTC. Protein sequence: CASSLEKGASAYPNEQFF. This chain links TRBV11-3 with TRBJ2-1; possible D gene TRBD2, 6 bases. CDR3 length equals 18 residues. V lost 0 bases and J lost 7, with 22 bases in between. Per germline, CDR1 SGHNT and CDR2 YENEEA.

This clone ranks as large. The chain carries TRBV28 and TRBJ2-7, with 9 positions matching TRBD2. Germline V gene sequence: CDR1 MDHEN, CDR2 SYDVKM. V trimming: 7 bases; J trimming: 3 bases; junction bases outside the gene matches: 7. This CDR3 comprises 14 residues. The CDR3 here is CASTRLAEVYEQYV. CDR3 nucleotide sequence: TGTGCCAGCACCCGACTAGCGGAGGTCTACGAGCAGTACGTC.

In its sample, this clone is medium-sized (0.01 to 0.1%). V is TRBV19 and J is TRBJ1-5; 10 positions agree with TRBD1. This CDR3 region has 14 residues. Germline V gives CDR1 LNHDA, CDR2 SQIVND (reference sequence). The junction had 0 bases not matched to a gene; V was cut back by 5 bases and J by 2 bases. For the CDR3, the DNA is TGTGCCAGTAGTGGGACAGGGGGCAATCAGCCCCAGCATTTT. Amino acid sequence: CASSGTGGNQPQHF.

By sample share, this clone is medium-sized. This CDR3 reads CATRRDRHTIYF. Here the CDR3 DNA reads TGTGCCACCCGACGGGACCGCCACACCATATATTTT. This rearrangement joins TRBV24-1 to TRBJ1-3; D possibly corresponds to TRBD1 (5 bases). Germline V gene data show CDR1 as KGHDR and CDR2 as SFDVKD. The CDR3 consists of 12 residues. Trimming pared 9 bases from V and 8 bases from J, leaving 13 bases between.

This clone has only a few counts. DNA of the CDR3: TGTGCCAGTAGTATTTCAGGAGCCACCGGGGAGCTGTTTTTT. Translating gives CASSISGATGELFF. The rearrangement joins TRBV19 to TRBJ2-2; D is undetermined. CDR1 and CDR2 (germline): LNHDA, SQIVND (reference sequence). Trimming stripped 3 bases from V and 4 bases from J, with 9 bases between. This CDR3 contains 14 residues.

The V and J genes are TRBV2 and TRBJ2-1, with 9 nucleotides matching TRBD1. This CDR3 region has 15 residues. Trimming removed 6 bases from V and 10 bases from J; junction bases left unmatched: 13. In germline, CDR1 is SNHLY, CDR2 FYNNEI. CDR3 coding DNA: TGTGCCAGCAGCCTGGACAGGGGACAATTCGGAGAGCAGTTCTTC. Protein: CASSLDRGQFGEQFF.

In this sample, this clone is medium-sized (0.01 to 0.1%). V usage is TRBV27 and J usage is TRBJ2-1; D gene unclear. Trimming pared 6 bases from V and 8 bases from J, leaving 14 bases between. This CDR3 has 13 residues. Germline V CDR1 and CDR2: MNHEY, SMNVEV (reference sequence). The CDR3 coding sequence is TGTGCCAGCAGGGCAGGATGGGTTGATGAGCAGTTCTTC. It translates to CASRAGWVDEQFF.

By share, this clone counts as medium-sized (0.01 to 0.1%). The DNA of the CDR3 is TGTGCCAGCTCACTGGGACCAGGCGGTGAAAAACTGTTTTTT. Amino acid sequence: CASSLGPGGEKLFF. The chain uses TRBV18 and TRBJ1-4; D possibly corresponds to TRBD1 (5 bases). From germline, CDR1 is KGHSH and CDR2 LQKENI. V was trimmed by 4 bases and J by 7 bases, leaving 13 bases between them. The CDR3 length is 14 residues. Full variable domain (outside the CDR3, taken from reference TRBV18 and TRBJ1-4): NAGVMQNPRHLVRRRGQEARLRCSPMKGHSHVYWYRQLPEEGLKFMVYLQKENIIDESGMPKERFSAEFPKEGPSILRIQQVVRGDSAAYFCASSLGPGGEKLFFGSGTQLSVL.

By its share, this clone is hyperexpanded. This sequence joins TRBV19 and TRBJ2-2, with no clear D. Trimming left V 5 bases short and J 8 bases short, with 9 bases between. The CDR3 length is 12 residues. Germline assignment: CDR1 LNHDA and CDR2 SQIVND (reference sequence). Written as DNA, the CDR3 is TGTGCCAGTAGTCCCCAGGTGGGGGAGCTGTTTTTT. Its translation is CASSPQVGELFF.